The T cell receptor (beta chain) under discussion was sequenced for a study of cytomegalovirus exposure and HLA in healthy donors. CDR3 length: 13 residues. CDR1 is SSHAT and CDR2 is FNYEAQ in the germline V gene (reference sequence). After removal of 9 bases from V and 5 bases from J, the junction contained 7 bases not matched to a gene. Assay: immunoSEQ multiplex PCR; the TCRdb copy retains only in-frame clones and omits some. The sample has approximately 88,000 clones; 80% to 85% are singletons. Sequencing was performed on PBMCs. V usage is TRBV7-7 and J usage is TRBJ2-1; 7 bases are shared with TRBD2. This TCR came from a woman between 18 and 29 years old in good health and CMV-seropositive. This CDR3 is CASKCGGNNEQFF. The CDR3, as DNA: TGTGCCAGTAAATGCGGGGGAAACAATGAGCAGTTCTTC.